The subject of this entry is one T cell receptor beta chain. The antigen is unknown. TCRdb keeps only in-frame clones here, not all; method: immunoSEQ multiplex PCR. Of about 98,000 clones in the sample, approximately 90% were seen once. Germline CDR1 is KGHSH and CDR2 is LQKENI. The CDR3 runs 18 residues. The V and J ends lost 3 bases and 4 bases, in that order; junction bases with no gene match: 14. The record originates from a study of cytomegalovirus exposure and HLA in healthy donors. Study results and caveats: The authors enumerated over 150 TCR beta chains as linked to cytomegalovirus. Rare sequences made up most TCRs, while some public TCRs were found in many donors.

The rearrangement uses TRBV18 and TRBJ2-3; 9 nucleotides align to TRBD1. The sequencing input was PBMCs. The clonotype comes from a woman aged 25 to 39 in good health and CMV-seronegative. The CDR3 bases are TGTGCCAGCTCACCGTATGTGATCCGACAGGGGGAAGCAGATACGCAGTATTTT. This sequence encodes CASSPYVIRQGEADTQYF.